This TCR beta chain was identified in a study of T cell repertoires in cytomegalovirus infection. This clonotype appeared a few times. The antigen is not known. Study conclusions and caveats: The ex vivo response was dominated by HLA-C-restricted CMV-specific TCR beta clonotypes.

TCRdb re-called the reads through MiXCR, storing one row per CDR3 protein. The sample holds approximately 250,000 distinct CDR3 sequences, over 9% seen once. This TCR was sampled from a human donor in good health (CMV status not recorded). Some clones in this sample may be carry-over from other donors' samples. Specimen: PBMCs.

The CDR3 nucleotides are TGCAGTGCCGACAGGGAGGCCCTTGGCTACACCTTC. Protein product: CSADREALGYTF. The V gene is TRBV20-1, the J gene TRBJ1-2; 7 bases match TRBD1. The germline V gene encodes CDR1 DFQATT and CDR2 SNEGSKA (reference sequence). The CDR3 loop spans 12 amino acids. With 6 bases clipped from V and 7 bases from J, the junction kept 8 bases outside the gene matches.